This TCR beta chain is from a study of shared clonotypes between healthy human individuals. Study-wide findings and caveats: Naive subsets typically showed greater estimated richness than memory subsets. Clonotypes shared by all four sorted-subset donors had higher generation probabilities than non-shared clonotypes.

Regarding this clone: Its specificity is unknown.

Assay used: immunoSEQ multiplex PCR; TCRdb lists only in-frame clones, some missing. This table holds approximately 110,000 clones, around 71% found once. CD45RO+ cells plus CCR7-negative CD45RA+ TemRA cells formed CD8 memory. CDR3 length: 13 residues. CDR1 is SGDLS and CDR2 is YYNGEE in the germline V gene. Between the trimmed V and J ends, which lost 4 bases and 5 bases, there was a span of 12 bases. Sequencing was carried out using memory CD8+ T cells sorted from blood. Subset denoted: CD45RO+ cells pooled with CCR7-negative TemRA cells. The V call is TRBV9, the J call TRBJ1-2; D remains ambiguous. The TCR was taken from a woman aged 30 to 39 in good health. CDR3 residues: CASSSLNLYGYTF. For the CDR3, the DNA is TGTGCCAGCAGCTCCCTTAACCTTTATGGCTACACCTTC. Full variable domain (rest looked up from reference TRBV9 and TRBJ1-2): DSGVTQTPKHLITATGQRVTLRCSPRSGDLSVYWYQQSLDQGLQFLIQYYNGEERAKGNILERFSAQQFPDLHSELNLSSLELGDSALYFCASSSLNLYGYTFGSGTRLTVV.